These 3 T cell receptor beta chains share one sample of origin, sequenced in a study of blood T cell repertoires in COVID-19. Libraries were prepared by immunoSEQ multiplex PCR; TCRdb keeps only in-frame clonotypes and omits some of them. Counted here are about 120,000 clones, roughly three quarters occurring once; the ten biggest clones make up more than 35%. Sequenced material: peripheral blood. The receptors shown here come from a middle-aged man with active or convalescent COVID-19.

This clone occurred a few times. The V call is TRBV7-3, the J call TRBJ1-5, with unresolved D. Per the germline V gene, CDR1 is SGHTA and CDR2 is FQGTGA. The CDR3 has 13 amino acids. V was clipped by 4 bases and J by 1 base, with 5 bases between them. The CDR3 bases are TGTGCCAGCAGCTCGGGAAGCAATCAGCCCCAGCATTTT. It is translated as CASSSGSNQPQHF.

The chain has TRBV5-8 and TRBJ2-7, with 8 bases matching TRBD1. The CDR3 length is 13 residues. CDR1 and CDR2 from the germline V gene are SGHTS and YDEGEE. V shed 5 bases and J 4 bases; nucleotides not matched to a gene: 5. In nucleotides, the CDR3 is TGTGCCAGCAGGGATTGGACAGGGTACGAGCAGTACTTC. Its protein product is CASRDWTGYEQYF.

The CDR3 coding sequence is TGTGCCAGCAGCCTACTAGGTCCCCAAGGGCCCTCCGAGCAGTACTTC. This codes for CASSLLGPQGPSEQYF. The chain carries TRBV7-6 and TRBJ2-7; perhaps TRBD2 as D (5 bases). The V end lost 5 bases, the J end lost 6 bases, and 23 bases lay between the germline ends. CDR1 is SGHVS, CDR2 FNYEAQ, per germline. CDR3 length: 16 amino acids.